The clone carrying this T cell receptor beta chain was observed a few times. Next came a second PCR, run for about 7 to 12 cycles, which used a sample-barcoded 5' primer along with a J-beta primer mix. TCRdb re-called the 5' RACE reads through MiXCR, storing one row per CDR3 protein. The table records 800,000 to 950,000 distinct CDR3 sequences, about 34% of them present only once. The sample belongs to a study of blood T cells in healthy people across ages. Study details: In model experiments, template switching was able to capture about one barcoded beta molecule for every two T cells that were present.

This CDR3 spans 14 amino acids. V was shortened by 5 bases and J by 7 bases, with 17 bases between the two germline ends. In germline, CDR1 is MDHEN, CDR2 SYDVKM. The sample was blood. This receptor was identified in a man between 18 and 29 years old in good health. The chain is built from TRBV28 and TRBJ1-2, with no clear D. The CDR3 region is CASSPPVRGLGYTF. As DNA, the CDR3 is TGTGCCAGCAGTCCCCCGGTCCGAGGGCTTGGCTACACCTTC.